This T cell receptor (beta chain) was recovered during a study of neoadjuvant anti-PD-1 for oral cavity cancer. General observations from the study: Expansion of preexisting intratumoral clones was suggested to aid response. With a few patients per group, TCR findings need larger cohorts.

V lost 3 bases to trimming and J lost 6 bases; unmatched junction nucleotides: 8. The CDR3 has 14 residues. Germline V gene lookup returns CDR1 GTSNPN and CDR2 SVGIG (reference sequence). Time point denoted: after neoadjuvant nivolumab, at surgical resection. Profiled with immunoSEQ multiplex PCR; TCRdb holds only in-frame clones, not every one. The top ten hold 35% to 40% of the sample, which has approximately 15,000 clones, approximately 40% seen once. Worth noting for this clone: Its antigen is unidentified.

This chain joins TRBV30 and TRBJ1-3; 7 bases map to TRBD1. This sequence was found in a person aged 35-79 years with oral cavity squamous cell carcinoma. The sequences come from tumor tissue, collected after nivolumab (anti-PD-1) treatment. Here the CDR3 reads CAWRPRGQENTIYF. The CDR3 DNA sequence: TGTGCCTGGAGACCAAGGGGGCAGGAAAACACCATATATTTT. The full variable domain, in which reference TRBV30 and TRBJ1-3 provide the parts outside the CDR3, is SQTIHQWPATLVQPVGSPLSLECTVEGTSNPNLYWYRQAAGRGLQLLFYSVGIGQISSEVPQNLSASRPQDRQFILSSKKLLLSDSGFYLCAWRPRGQENTIYFGEGSWLTVV.